One sample yielded the 30 T cell receptor beta chains listed below, sequenced in a study of CD8 T cells in Susac syndrome. RNA, at about 0.45 to 1 ug, was reverse transcribed with random hexamers. TCRdb itself ran the immunoSEQ multiplex PCR reads through MiXCR, one entry per CDR3 protein. The sample shows over 80,000 distinct CDR3 sequences, 90% to 95% of them seen only once. Sequenced material: CD8+ T cells from PBMCs. The receptor set was obtained from a human donor with Susac syndrome.

V usage is TRBV5-1 and J usage is TRBJ2-5; 9 bases are shared with TRBD2. Germline V gene data show CDR1 as SGHRS and CDR2 as YFSETQ. The CDR3 is 16 residues long. Losses at the gene ends were 0 bases for V and 5 bases for J; bases not matched to a gene: 8. The CDR3 sequence is CASSLAVSGRRETQYF. CDR3 sequence (DNA): TGCGCCAGCAGCTTGGCCGTTAGCGGGAGAAGGGAGACCCAGTACTTC. Looking up the rest from reference TRBV5-1 and TRBJ2-5 gives the full variable domain: KAGVTQTPRYLIKTRGQQVTLSCSPISGHRSVSWYQQTPGQGLQFLFEYFSETQRNKGNFPGRFSGRQFSNSRSEMNVSTLELGDSALYLCASSLAVSGRRETQYFGPGTRLLVL.

The chain couples TRBV5-1 to TRBJ1-6, with 11 bases that match TRBD1. CDR3 length: 16 amino acids. Trimming cost V 0 bases and J 10 bases; bases outside gene matches: 6. Germline CDR1 SGHRS, CDR2 YFSETQ. CDR3 DNA sequence: TGCGCCAGCAGCTTGGACCGGGGACAGGGGGGATCACCCCTCCACTTT. It yields the protein CASSLDRGQGGSPLHF.

The chain links TRBV5-1 to TRBJ1-1; D perhaps matches TRBD1 (6 bases). The V and J ends lost 3 bases and 3 bases respectively, with 12 bases between them. The length of the CDR3 is 14 residues. Germline assignment: CDR1 SGHRS and CDR2 YFSETQ. This chain's CDR3 is CASSSSGADTEAFF. The CDR3 nucleotides are TGCGCCAGCAGCTCTTCAGGGGCGGACACTGAAGCTTTCTTT.

V usage is TRBV7-9 and J usage is TRBJ2-7; D unresolved. Germline-derived CDR1 and CDR2 are SEHNR and FQNEAQ (reference sequence). V gave up 5 bases and J gave up 12 bases, with 14 bases separating them. The CDR3 totals 11 residues. CDR3 in DNA: TGTGCCAGCAGCCCCGACGGTGGCCTGTACTTC. Translation gives CASSPDGGLYF.

This chain uses TRBV12-5 with TRBJ1-3, with a possible D match to TRBD1 (6 bases). V shed 1 base and J shed 1 base, with 14 bases lying between them. This CDR3 spans 17 amino acids. In germline, CDR1 is LGHNT, CDR2 FRNRAP. CDR3 DNA: TGTGCTAGTGGTTTGGCCCTTACCGACAGGTCTGGAAACACCATATATTTT. Its translation is CASGLALTDRSGNTIYF.

The chain carries TRBV4-1 and TRBJ2-1; 7 bases map to TRBD2. V was clipped by 0 bases and J by 3 bases; unmatched bases: 2. The germline V gene has CDR1 MGHRA and CDR2 YSYEKL. The CDR3 runs to 15 residues. Here the CDR3 DNA reads TGCGCCAGCAGCCAAGAGGGCGGGAGCTACAATGAGCAGTTCTTC. The encoded protein is CASSQEGGSYNEQFF.

The CDR3 sequence is CASSQGMGTQYF. The CDR3 DNA sequence: TGTGCCAGCAGCCAAGGCATGGGGACCCAGTACTTC. This chain uses TRBV3-1 with TRBJ2-5; D is unclear. Per germline, CDR1 LGHDT and CDR2 YNNKEL (reference sequence). The CDR3 is 12 amino acids. The V and J ends lost 1 base and 7 bases respectively, with 7 bases between them.

V and J are TRBV5-1 and TRBJ1-4; TRBD1 matches at 9 bases. CDR3 size: 14 residues. Germline V gene data show CDR1 as SGHRS and CDR2 as YFSETQ. The ends lost 3 bases at V and 5 bases at J; junction bases unmatched: 2. DNA of the CDR3: TGCGCCAGCAGCTGGACAGGGGTCAATGAAAAACTGTTTTTT. Its protein product is CASSWTGVNEKLFF.

This chain joins TRBV7-9 and TRBJ2-7, with a weak D call TRBD2 (5 bases). V gave up 6 bases and J gave up 3 bases, with 12 bases separating them. The CDR3 consists of 13 residues. Germline V gene data show CDR1 as SEHNR and CDR2 as FQNEAQ (reference sequence). The CDR3 sequence is CASSFGSSYEQYF. CDR3 DNA sequence: TGTGCCAGCAGTTTTGGGAGCAGCTACGAGCAGTACTTC.

The chain uses TRBV6-5 and TRBJ2-1; 9 bases are a match to TRBD2. J gave up 12 bases and V 6 bases, and 15 bases lay outside the gene matches. The V gene's germline CDR1 is MNHEY and CDR2 SVGAGI. CDR3 length: 15 amino acids. CDR3 residues: CASSSAGGPLGGQFF. CDR3 coding DNA: TGTGCCAGCAGCTCCGCGGGAGGGCCCCTCGGTGGGCAGTTCTTC.

This clonotype occurred a few times. This chain joins TRBV4-1 and TRBJ1-4; tentative D call: TRBD1 (5 bases). With 3 bases removed from V and 3 bases from J, the gap between germline ends came to 14 bases. CDR1 is MGHRA, CDR2 YSYEKL, per germline. The length of the CDR3 is 16 residues. The CDR3 DNA sequence: TGCGCCAGCAGCCACTGGGTGGGGCCACCTAATGAAAAACTGTTTTTT. It codes for CASSHWVGPPNEKLFF.

V usage is TRBV5-6 and J usage is TRBJ1-1, with D unresolved. Germline V lookup: CDR1 SGHDT, CDR2 YYEEEE. The length of the CDR3 is 13 residues. V was trimmed by 5 bases and J by 0 bases, leaving 8 bases between them. The CDR3 DNA follows: TGTGCCAGCAGTTCAAATCTGAACACTGAAGCTTTCTTT. Its protein is CASSSNLNTEAFF.

Only a few counts were recorded for this clonotype. The rearrangement links TRBV5-1 to TRBJ1-2; TRBD1 is a possible D gene (5 bases). Germline V gives CDR1 SGHRS, CDR2 YFSETQ. V lost 5 bases, J lost 5 bases, and 10 bases lay in between. This CDR3 has 12 amino acids. The CDR3 DNA reads TGCGCCAGCAGTCTTGACAGTTATGGCTACACCTTC. It yields the protein CASSLDSYGYTF. Full variable domain (rest looked up from reference TRBV5-1 and TRBJ1-2): KAGVTQTPRYLIKTRGQQVTLSCSPISGHRSVSWYQQTPGQGLQFLFEYFSETQRNKGNFPGRFSGRQFSNSRSEMNVSTLELGDSALYLCASSLDSYGYTFGSGTRLTVV.

This chain links TRBV30 with TRBJ1-4; the D is unclear. The germline V and J ends were trimmed by 2 bases and 8 bases, with 12 bases remaining between them. The germline V gene encodes CDR1 GTSNPN and CDR2 SVGIG (reference sequence). The CDR3 is 13 amino acids. This CDR3 is CAWSSEPLEKLFF. CDR3 nucleotides: TGTGCCTGGAGTTCGGAACCTCTCGAAAAACTGTTTTTT. Full variable domain (missing parts from reference TRBV30 and TRBJ1-4): SQTIHQWPATLVQPVGSPLSLECTVEGTSNPNLYWYRQAAGRGLQLLFYSVGIGQISSEVPQNLSASRPQDRQFILSSKKLLLSDSGFYLCAWSSEPLEKLFFGSGTQLSVL.

The V call is TRBV28, the J call TRBJ2-1; tentatively, D is TRBD2 (5 bases). The germline V and J ends were trimmed by 6 bases and 0 bases, with 15 bases remaining between them. This CDR3 has 16 amino acids. Germline CDR1 is MDHEN and CDR2 is SYDVKM. CDR3 coding DNA: TGTGCCAGCAGCTCAAAGGGAGCGAGCTCCTACAATGAGCAGTTCTTC. As protein: CASSSKGASSYNEQFF.

The chain is built from TRBV27 and TRBJ2-1; maybe TRBD2 (5 bases). V lost 1 base and J lost 1, with 8 bases in between. The CDR3 totals 15 residues. Per germline, CDR1 MNHEY and CDR2 SMNVEV (reference sequence). CDR3 in DNA: TGTGCCAGCAGTTTATTGGAGCGGTCCTACAATGAGCAGTTCTTC. Translation: CASSLLERSYNEQFF.

The J gene is TRBJ2-1, the V gene TRBV20-1; no definite D call. This CDR3 has 13 amino acids. V was trimmed by 3 bases and J by 4 bases, leaving 10 bases between them. Looked up from germline, CDR1 is DFQATT and CDR2 is SNEGSKA (reference sequence). For the CDR3, the DNA is TGCAGTGCTAGCGGAGAGATATACAATGAGCAGTTCTTC. Protein sequence: CSASGEIYNEQFF.

This rearrangement joins TRBV6-5 to TRBJ2-3; D gene unclear. The germline V gene has CDR1 MNHEY and CDR2 SVGAGI. The V and J ends lost 2 bases and 2 bases respectively, with 5 bases between them. The length of the CDR3 is 13 residues. The chain's CDR3 is CASSYTNTDTQYF. The CDR3 nucleotides read TGTGCCAGCAGTTACACCAACACAGATACGCAGTATTTT.

The J gene is TRBJ2-7, the V gene TRBV9; the D is unclear. Germline lookup yields CDR1 SGDLS and CDR2 YYNGEE. The CDR3 is 13 amino acids. V dropped 4 bases and J dropped 5 bases, with 13 bases sitting between them. The CDR3 DNA follows: TGTGCCAGCAGCAGGTCCTCCAGAGACGAGCAGTACTTC. Its protein product is CASSRSSRDEQYF.

The chain carries TRBV27 and TRBJ1-3; the match to TRBD1 covers 7 bases. Per the germline V gene, CDR1 is MNHEY and CDR2 is SMNVEV (reference sequence). V was clipped by 6 bases and J by 1 base; unmatched bases: 3. There are 14 residues in the CDR3. The CDR3 nucleotides are TGTGCCAGCAGACAGGGGAGGTCTGGAAACACCATATATTTT. Residues: CASRQGRSGNTIYF.

This chain uses TRBV4-1 with TRBJ2-3; maybe TRBD1 (5 bases). Germline assignment: CDR1 MGHRA and CDR2 YSYEKL. The V end lost 1 base, the J end lost 5 bases, and 10 bases lay between the germline ends. The CDR3 is made up of 14 amino acids. CDR3 in DNA: TGCGCCAGCAGCCAAGTTCCAGGGCAAGATACGCAGTATTTT. It encodes CASSQVPGQDTQYF.

This chain links TRBV15 with TRBJ2-7, with 8 bases matching TRBD1. Looked up from germline, CDR1 is LNHNV and CDR2 is YYDKDF (reference sequence). CDR3 length equals 14 residues. The V and J ends lost 3 bases and 3 bases, in that order; junction bases with no gene match: 4. CDR3 region: CATSSGQGGYEQYF. The CDR3 DNA reads TGTGCCACCAGCAGTGGACAGGGTGGCTACGAGCAGTACTTC.

This clonotype was detected only a few times. The chain uses TRBV4-3 and TRBJ2-7; D is possibly TRBD2 (7 bases). CDR1 LGHNA and CDR2 YSLEER come from the germline V gene. The length of the CDR3 is 16 residues. Trimming took off 0 bases at V and 2 bases at J, with 14 bases between the two ends. The CDR3 sequence: CASSQELGGATYEQYF. The CDR3 DNA is TGCGCCAGCAGCCAAGAGTTAGGGGGGGCCACCTACGAGCAGTACTTC.

The genes are TRBV25-1 and TRBJ2-7, with D perhaps TRBD2 (5 bases). Looked up from germline, CDR1 is MGHDK and CDR2 is SYGVNS. Trimming shortened V by 1 base and J by 10 bases, and 8 bases separated the two germline ends. The CDR3 length is 11 residues. CDR3 amino acids: CASSELAGQYF. The CDR3 DNA follows: TGTGCCAGCAGTGAATTGGCGGGCCAGTACTTC.

This chain links TRBV7-9 with TRBJ2-5; possible D gene TRBD1, 6 bases. Germline-derived CDR1 and CDR2 are SEHNR and FQNEAQ (reference sequence). The CDR3 is made up of 15 amino acids. V lost 5 bases, J lost 3 bases, and 16 bases lay in between. CDR3: CASSTPGHGKETQYF. The CDR3 DNA sequence: TGTGCCAGCAGCACTCCGGGACACGGGAAAGAGACCCAGTACTTC.

The chain employs TRBV15 and TRBJ2-7; D perhaps matches TRBD2 (5 bases). Trimming stripped 9 bases from V and 5 bases from J, with 17 bases between. The germline CDR1 and CDR2 sequences are LNHNV and YYDKDF (reference sequence). CDR3 size: 13 residues. CDR3 region: CATGRATGNEQYF. The CDR3 nucleotides are TGTGCCACAGGTCGAGCGACGGGGAACGAGCAGTACTTC.

This clonotype was observed a single time. The chain carries TRBV13 and TRBJ2-7; D may be TRBD1 (6 bases). V lost 0 bases and J lost 2, with 11 bases in between. Germline-derived CDR1 and CDR2 are PRHDT and FYEKMQ (reference sequence). The CDR3 is 15 amino acids. Here the CDR3 reads CASSLGQGSPYEQYF. CDR3 sequence (DNA): TGTGCCAGCAGCTTAGGGCAGGGGAGCCCCTACGAGCAGTACTTC.

V usage is TRBV11-3 and J usage is TRBJ2-5, with D hard to call. The CDR3 contains 14 residues. Germline CDR1 and CDR2: SGHNT and YENEEA. Trimming cost V 4 bases and J 1 base, with 10 bases left between them. CDR3 in amino acids: CASSSRGPQETQYF. The CDR3 DNA reads TGTGCCAGCAGCTCGCGTGGACCCCAAGAGACCCAGTACTTC.

The V and J genes are TRBV6-5 and TRBJ2-2; D may correspond to TRBD1 or TRBD2 (6 bases each). The V gene lost 0 bases and the J gene lost 0 bases, with 8 bases spanning the gap. Germline CDR1 and CDR2: MNHEY and SVGAGI. This CDR3 region has 16 residues. The CDR3 sequence: CASSYSGGTNTGELFF. The CDR3 DNA follows: TGTGCCAGCAGTTACTCAGGGGGGACGAACACCGGGGAGCTGTTTTTT.

The CDR3 is CASSHTLAGVNYNEQFF. In nucleotides, the CDR3 is TGTGCCAGCAGCCACACACTGGCGGGAGTTAACTACAATGAGCAGTTCTTC. The chain joins TRBV7-9 to TRBJ2-1, with 7 bases that match TRBD2. This CDR3 has 17 residues. V trimming: 5 bases; J trimming: 3 bases; junction bases outside the gene matches: 13. Looked up from germline, CDR1 is SEHNR and CDR2 is FQNEAQ (reference sequence).